Included here is one T cell receptor (beta chain) sequence, with context. The data derive from a study of blood T cell repertoires in COVID-19. About the research overall: Samples came from the United States, Italy and Spain, spanning acute and convalescent COVID-19.

Clinical histories supplied by participants themselves formed the basis of cohort assignment. In the original workflow: By means of reference gene primer amplification, nucleated cell counts were estimated. Using immunoSEQ multiplex PCR, the repertoire was profiled, and TCRdb retains in-frame clones only, with some absent. Clone size and V and J calls were adopted from that table, with D and trimming inferred from the DNA. The table includes about 180,000 clones, approximately 85% detected once. This receptor was identified in a man aged 35 to 55 who had recovered from COVID-19. Sequenced material: PBMCs or T cells enriched from blood (not recorded which).

CDR3 DNA sequence: TGTGCCAGCAGTACGGACAGAAGAAGCAATCAGCCCCAGCATTTT. Translating gives CASSTDRRSNQPQHF. V gene TRBV6-5 combines with J gene TRBJ1-5; D might be TRBD1 (6 bases). This CDR3 region has 15 residues. Trimming shortened V by 5 bases and J by 1 base, and 12 bases separated the two germline ends. Germline lookup yields CDR1 MNHEY and CDR2 SVGAGI.